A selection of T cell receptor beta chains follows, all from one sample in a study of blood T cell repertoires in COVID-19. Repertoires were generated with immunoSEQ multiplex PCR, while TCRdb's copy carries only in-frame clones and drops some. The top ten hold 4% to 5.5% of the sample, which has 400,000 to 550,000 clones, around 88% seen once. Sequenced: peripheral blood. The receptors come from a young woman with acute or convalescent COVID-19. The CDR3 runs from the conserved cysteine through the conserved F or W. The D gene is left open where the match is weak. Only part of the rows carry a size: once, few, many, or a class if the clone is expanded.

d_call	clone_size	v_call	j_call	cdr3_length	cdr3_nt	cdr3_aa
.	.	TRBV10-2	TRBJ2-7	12	TGCGCCAGCAGTGACAGTGCCTACGAGCAGTACTTC	CASSDSAYEQYF
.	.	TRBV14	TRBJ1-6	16	TGTGCCAGCAGCCACCCGCGTAGCTCCTATAATTCACCCCTCCACTTT	CASSHPRSSYNSPLHF
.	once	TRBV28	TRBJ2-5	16	TGTGCCAGCAACTCCCCGGTGGGCAAGTACCAAGAGACCCAGTACTTC	CASNSPVGKYQETQYF
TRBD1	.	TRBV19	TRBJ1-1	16	TGTGCCAGTAGGAGGACAGGGAGAACCCTAGATTTTGAAGCTTTCTTT	CASRRTGRTLDFEAFF
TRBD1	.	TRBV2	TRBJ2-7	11	TGTGCCGGAGACAGGGGTCTCGAGCAGTACTTC	CAGDRGLEQYF
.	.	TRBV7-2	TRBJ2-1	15	TGTGCCAGCAGCTTACCACAGACCTCCTACAATGAGCAGTTCTTC	CASSLPQTSYNEQFF
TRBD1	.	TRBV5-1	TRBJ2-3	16	TGCGCCAGCAGCTTGACAGGGACAGGGGGAAGGGATACGCAGTATTTT	CASSLTGTGGRDTQYF
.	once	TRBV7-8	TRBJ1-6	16	TGTGCCAGCAGCTTAGGTCAGGGCTCATTAAGTTCACCCCTCCACTTT	CASSLGQGSLSSPLHF
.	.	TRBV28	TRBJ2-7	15	TGTGCCTCCACCCCCCACACCGGCGGAGCCTACGAGCAGTACTTC	CASTPHTGGAYEQYF
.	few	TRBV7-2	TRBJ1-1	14	TGTGCCAGCAGCCCAAGGGGACTTTTCACTGAAGCTTTCTTT	CASSPRGLFTEAFF
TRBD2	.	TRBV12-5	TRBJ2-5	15	TGTGCTAGTGGTTCGGGACTAGCGGGGCTCGAGACCCAGTACTTC	CASGSGLAGLETQYF
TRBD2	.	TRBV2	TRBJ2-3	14	TGTGCCAGCAGGACTAGCAGTACCACAGATACGCAGTATTTT	CASRTSSTTDTQYF
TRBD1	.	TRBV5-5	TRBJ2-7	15	TGTGCCAGCAGCTTGATTACAGGGGGCTCCTACGAGCAGTACTTC	CASSLITGGSYEQYF
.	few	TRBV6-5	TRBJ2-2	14	TGTGCCAGCTCCTTCAGGGTGAACACCGGGGAGCTGTTTTTT	CASSFRVNTGELFF
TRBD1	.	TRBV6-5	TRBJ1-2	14	TGTGCCAGCAGTTACGAGTGGGGGACAGGAGGCTACACCTTC	CASSYEWGTGGYTF
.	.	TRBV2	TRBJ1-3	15	TGTGCCAGCAGTGAGGGGGGATACTCTGGAAACACCATATATTTT	CASSEGGYSGNTIYF
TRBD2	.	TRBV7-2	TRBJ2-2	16	TGTGCCAGCAGTTTTAGCGGGGGGGCTTACACCGGGGAGCTGTTTTTT	CASSFSGGAYTGELFF
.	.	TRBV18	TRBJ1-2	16	TGTGCCAGCTCACCACTGGAGACAGTGATTGACTATGGCTACACCTTC	CASSPLETVIDYGYTF
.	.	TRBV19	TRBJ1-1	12	TGTGCCAGTCATGACATGGACACTGAAGCTTTCTTT	CASHDMDTEAFF
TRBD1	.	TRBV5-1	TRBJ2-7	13	TGCGCCAGCAGGGGGACAGGGTACCACGAGCAGTACTTC	CASRGTGYHEQYF
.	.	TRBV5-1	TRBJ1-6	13	TGCGCCAGCAGCTTGGCCAGGGGTTCACCCCTCCACTTT	CASSLARGSPLHF
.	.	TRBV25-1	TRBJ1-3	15	TGTGCCAGCAGGAAGGAAGGGGCCTCTGGAAACACCATATATTTT	CASRKEGASGNTIYF
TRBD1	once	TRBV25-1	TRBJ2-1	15	TGTGCCAGCAGTGGGGGGACAGTGAGATACAATGAGCAGTTCTTC	CASSGGTVRYNEQFF